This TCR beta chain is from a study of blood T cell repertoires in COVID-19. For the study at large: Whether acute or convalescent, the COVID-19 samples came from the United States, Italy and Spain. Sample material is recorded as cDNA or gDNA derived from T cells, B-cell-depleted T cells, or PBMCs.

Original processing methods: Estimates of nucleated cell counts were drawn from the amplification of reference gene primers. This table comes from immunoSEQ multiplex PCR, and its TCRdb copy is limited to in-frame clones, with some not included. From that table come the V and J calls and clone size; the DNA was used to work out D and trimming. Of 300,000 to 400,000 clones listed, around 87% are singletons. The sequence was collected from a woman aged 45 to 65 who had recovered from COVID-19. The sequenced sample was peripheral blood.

CDR3 in amino acids: CATSRNHFPPIKAGLNQPQHF. CDR3 DNA: TGTGCCACCAGTAGGAACCATTTCCCCCCAATTAAGGCAGGGCTCAATCAGCCCCAGCATTTT. J is TRBJ1-5 and V is TRBV24-1; D possibly corresponds to TRBD1 (5 bases). There are 21 residues in the CDR3. Looked up from germline, CDR1 is KGHDR and CDR2 is SFDVKD. V was pared by 6 bases and J by 3 bases, with 32 bases between.